The TCR beta chain described here comes from a study of blood T cells in healthy people across ages. Background on the study: There was about one barcoded beta molecule captured by template switching per two T cells. Points from the study as a whole: A greater number of naive CD4+ cells and higher diversity distinguished long-lived donors from aged donors. With unsorted PBMCs, a conclusive comparison of naive versus antigen-experienced cells was not possible.

With regard to this clonotype: Antigen unknown.

V lost 1 base to trimming and J lost 1 base, with 4 bases between them. The CDR3 is 13 residues long. CDR1 and CDR2 from the germline V gene are ENHRY and SYGVKD. Through a sample-barcoded 5' primer and a J-beta primer mix, a second PCR was run for roughly 6 to 12 cycles. TCRdb itself ran the 5' RACE reads through MiXCR, one entry per CDR3 protein. The table shows more than 700,000 distinct CDR3 sequences, with 53% occurring only once. Healthy individuals of Caucasian origin from Russia, aged about 6 to 95, served as donors. The TCR sequence derives from a man older than 75 in good health. This sequence joins TRBV10-3 and TRBJ1-1; D gene uncertain. Sequenced sample: blood. CDR3 sequence reads: CAISELGNTEAFF. The CDR3 DNA sequence: TGTGCCATCAGTGAGTTGGGGAACACTGAAGCTTTCTTT.